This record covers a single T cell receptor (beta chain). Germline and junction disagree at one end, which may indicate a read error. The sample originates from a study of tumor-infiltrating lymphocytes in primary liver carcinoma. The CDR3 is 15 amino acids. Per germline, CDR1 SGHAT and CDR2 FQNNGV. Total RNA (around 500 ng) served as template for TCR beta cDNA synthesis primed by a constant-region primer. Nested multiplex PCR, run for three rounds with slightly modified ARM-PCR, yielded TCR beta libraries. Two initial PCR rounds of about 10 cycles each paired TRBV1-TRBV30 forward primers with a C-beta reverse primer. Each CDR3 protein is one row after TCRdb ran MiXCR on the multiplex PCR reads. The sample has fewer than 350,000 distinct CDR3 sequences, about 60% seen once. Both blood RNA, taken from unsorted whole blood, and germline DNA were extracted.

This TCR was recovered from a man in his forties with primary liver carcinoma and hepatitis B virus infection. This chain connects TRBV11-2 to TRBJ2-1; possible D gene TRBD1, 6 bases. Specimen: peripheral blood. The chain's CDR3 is CASNLVWGQVNEQFF. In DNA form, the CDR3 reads TGTGCCAGCAACTTAGTGTGGGGACAAGTAAATGAGCAGTTCTTC.